Sequencing of this TCR beta chain was carried out in a study of T-cell memory formation after mild COVID-19 (TCRdb year 2021). Turning to the overall study: TCR sequence clusters from the two donors were found to be largely donor specific. T-cell clones expanding and contracting after mild COVID-19 in two donors were tracked by longitudinal TCRalpha and TCRbeta repertoire sequencing. Two young, previously healthy adult volunteers, one female and one male, were included in the cohort.

Ficoll-Paque density gradient centrifugation was the method used to isolate PBMCs. Based on the germline V gene (reference sequence), the CDR1 and CDR2 sequences are DFQATT and SNEGSKA. V sheds 0 bases and J sheds 9 bases, leaving 8 bases between their ends. The CDR3 covers 11 residues, taking in both the cysteine and the phenylalanine. Only the CDR3 portion is preserved as DNA: 33 bases, with reading frame beginning at the first base. Sequencer: Illumina NovaSeq 6000. Using 5'RACE with constant-segment primers, TCRalpha and TCRbeta cDNA libraries were constructed, with sample barcodes and unique molecular identifiers added in the process. Trizol reagent was used to extract RNA from every sample. Libraries were amplified in two PCR steps, with a second sample barcode and Illumina TruSeq adapters added in the second step. Sequencing of the libraries was done on an Illumina NovaSeq, producing 2 x 150 bp paired-end reads. The authors processed their data as follows. Demultiplexing of reads and collapsing into UMI-guided consensus sequences were performed with migec v1.2.7. Using mixcr v2.1.11, UMI consensuses were aligned to TRA and TRB V and J templates and then assembled into clonotypes. A clonotype was counted as expanded or contracted only when both edgeR and NoisET called the clonotype significant, with the noise models trained on biological replicates. For edgeR calls, the cutoffs were a false discovery rate-adjusted p below 0.01 and a log2 fold-change threshold of 1. As an exploratory analysis of dynamics, PCA with hierarchical clustering was applied to max-normalized trajectories of the 1000 most abundant clonotypes. Separately sequenced CD4+ and CD8+ repertoires were used to assign the CD4 or CD8 phenotype of responding clones. In-frame beta chains were kept once TCRdb had trimmed the public reads at Q25 with fastp and called clones with MiXCR. Identical CDR3 protein sequences are pooled into one entry, listed with their most common genes and DNA. TCRdb's processing, not the study's, gives the V and J calls here. The sample records 350,000 to 500,000 distinct CDR3 sequences, about 22% of which are singletons. Around 13% of the sample is held by the ten biggest clonotypes.

Comment on this clonotype: This receptor's antigen is unknown. There are no base qualities to consult, and no much larger clone falls within one base.

Results and caveats for the whole study, not just this receptor: Some responding clones were detected in pre-infection memory, which suggested that pre-existing cross-reactive memory T cells had joined the SARS-CoV-2 response. Contracting CD4+ clones appeared mostly in the CM and EM memory subsets, whereas CD8+ clones were enriched in EMRA. The study included only a couple of mild cases, and larger cohorts that include severe cases with pre-infection samples were judged to be necessary. Balanced CD4/CD8 phenotypes were observed for clones contracting from day 15 to 85, whereas a bias towards CD4+ was observed for a second wave of clones expanding from day 15 to 37. SARS-CoV-2 specificity of the second-wave clones peaking on day 37 was not confirmed.

The sequence was collected from an adult woman who had mild COVID-19 (a few samples of this study predate the infection). The sample titles of this study are shuffled in the database, so cell type and time point are left out; the donor was told from shared clones. Sequenced: PBMCs or a T cell subset sorted from them (not recorded which). This chain is built from TRBV20-1 and TRBJ1-2, with TRBD1 as a weak D call on 5 bases. Here the CDR3 is given as CSARDRVSYTF. The DNA reads TGCAGTGCTAGAGACAGGGTTAGCTACACCTTC.